Listed here are 5 T cell receptor beta chains from one sample, sequenced in a study of kidney transplant recipient with SARS-CoV-2 infection. Using its own MiXCR run on the reads, TCRdb lists one record per CDR3 protein. The table records 200,000 to 300,000 distinct CDR3 sequences, roughly 26% of them present only once. Sequences were derived from a blood sample, sampled at baseline and between days 110 and 120 from a kidney transplant recipient. These receptors came from a young adult male patient who had COVID-19 and was a kidney transplant recipient. Among the T cells, some may be from the graft donor.

In the case of this clonotype: A clone one base away is much larger, so this may be a read error. Here the CDR3 omits its conserved ending phenylalanine or tryptophan, so a read error is the likely source. This chain links TRBV20-1 with TRBJ1-6; 11 nucleotides align to TRBD1. V lost 6 bases to trimming and J lost 9 bases; unmatched junction nucleotides: 10. Germline loops: CDR1 DFQATT, CDR2 SNEGSKA (reference sequence). The CDR3 has 15 amino acids. This CDR3 is CSARGQGALSSPLHL. CDR3 DNA: TGCAGTGCCCGAGGACAGGGGGCCCTAAGTTCACCCCTCCACTTA.

There are many counts of this clonotype. This rearrangement joins TRBV4-3 to TRBJ2-7; 9 bases match TRBD1. Germline V gene lookup returns CDR1 LGHNA and CDR2 YSLEER. V dropped 0 bases and J dropped 3; count of bases not matched to a gene: 6. This CDR3 has 16 residues. In DNA form, the CDR3 reads TGCGCCAGCAGCCAAGATCGGGACAGGGCCCTCTACGAGCAGTACTTC. Protein: CASSQDRDRALYEQYF.

The chain recombines TRBV7-2 with TRBJ2-3; D may be TRBD1 (8 bases). The CDR3 length is 16 residues. The V end lost 3 bases, the J end lost 4 bases, and 17 bases lay between the germline ends. Germline CDR1 is SGHTA and CDR2 is FQGNSA. CDR3 region: CASSFTGGGRADTQYF. DNA of the CDR3: TGTGCCAGCAGCTTTACAGGGGGGGGTCGGGCAGATACGCAGTATTTT.

Ten or more counts support this clonotype. The chain links TRBV11-3 to TRBJ2-1; 8 nucleotides match TRBD1. V trimming: 5 bases; J trimming: 8 bases; junction bases outside the gene matches: 11. The CDR3 is made up of 15 amino acids. Germline V gene lookup returns CDR1 SGHNT and CDR2 YENEEA. This CDR3 reads CASSPRDRPLDEQFF. In nucleotides, the CDR3 is TGTGCCAGCAGCCCACGGGACAGGCCGCTGGATGAGCAGTTCTTC.

This clonotype appeared many times. The chain links TRBV12-3 or TRBV12-4 to TRBJ1-2; D is ambiguous. The CDR3 consists of 17 residues. The V end was cut by 5 bases, the J end by 4 bases, with 23 bases between. Written as DNA, the CDR3 is TGTGCCAGCAGTGCAGGCAGCAGCTTCCGAAAGACCTATGGCTACACCTTC. Its protein is CASSAGSSFRKTYGYTF.